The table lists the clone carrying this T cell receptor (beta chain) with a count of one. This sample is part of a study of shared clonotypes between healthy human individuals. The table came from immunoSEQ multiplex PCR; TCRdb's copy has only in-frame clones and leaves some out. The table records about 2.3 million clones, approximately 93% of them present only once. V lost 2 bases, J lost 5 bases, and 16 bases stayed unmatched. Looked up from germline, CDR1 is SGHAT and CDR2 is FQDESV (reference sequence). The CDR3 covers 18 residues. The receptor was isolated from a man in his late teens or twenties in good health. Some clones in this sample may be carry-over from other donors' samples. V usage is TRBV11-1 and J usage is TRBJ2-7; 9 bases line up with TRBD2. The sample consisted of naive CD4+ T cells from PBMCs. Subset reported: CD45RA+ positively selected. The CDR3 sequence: CASSLRSRGGRAMDEQYF. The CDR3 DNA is TGTGCCAGCAGCTTAAGATCCCGTGGCGGGAGGGCCATGGACGAGCAGTACTTC. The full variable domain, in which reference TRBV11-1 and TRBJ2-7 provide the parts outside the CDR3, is EAEVAQSPRYKITEKSQAVAFWCDPISGHATLYWYRQILGQGPELLVQFQDESVVDDSQLPKDRFSAERLKGVDSTLKIQPAELGDSAMYLCASSLRSRGGRAMDEQYFGPGTRLTVT.